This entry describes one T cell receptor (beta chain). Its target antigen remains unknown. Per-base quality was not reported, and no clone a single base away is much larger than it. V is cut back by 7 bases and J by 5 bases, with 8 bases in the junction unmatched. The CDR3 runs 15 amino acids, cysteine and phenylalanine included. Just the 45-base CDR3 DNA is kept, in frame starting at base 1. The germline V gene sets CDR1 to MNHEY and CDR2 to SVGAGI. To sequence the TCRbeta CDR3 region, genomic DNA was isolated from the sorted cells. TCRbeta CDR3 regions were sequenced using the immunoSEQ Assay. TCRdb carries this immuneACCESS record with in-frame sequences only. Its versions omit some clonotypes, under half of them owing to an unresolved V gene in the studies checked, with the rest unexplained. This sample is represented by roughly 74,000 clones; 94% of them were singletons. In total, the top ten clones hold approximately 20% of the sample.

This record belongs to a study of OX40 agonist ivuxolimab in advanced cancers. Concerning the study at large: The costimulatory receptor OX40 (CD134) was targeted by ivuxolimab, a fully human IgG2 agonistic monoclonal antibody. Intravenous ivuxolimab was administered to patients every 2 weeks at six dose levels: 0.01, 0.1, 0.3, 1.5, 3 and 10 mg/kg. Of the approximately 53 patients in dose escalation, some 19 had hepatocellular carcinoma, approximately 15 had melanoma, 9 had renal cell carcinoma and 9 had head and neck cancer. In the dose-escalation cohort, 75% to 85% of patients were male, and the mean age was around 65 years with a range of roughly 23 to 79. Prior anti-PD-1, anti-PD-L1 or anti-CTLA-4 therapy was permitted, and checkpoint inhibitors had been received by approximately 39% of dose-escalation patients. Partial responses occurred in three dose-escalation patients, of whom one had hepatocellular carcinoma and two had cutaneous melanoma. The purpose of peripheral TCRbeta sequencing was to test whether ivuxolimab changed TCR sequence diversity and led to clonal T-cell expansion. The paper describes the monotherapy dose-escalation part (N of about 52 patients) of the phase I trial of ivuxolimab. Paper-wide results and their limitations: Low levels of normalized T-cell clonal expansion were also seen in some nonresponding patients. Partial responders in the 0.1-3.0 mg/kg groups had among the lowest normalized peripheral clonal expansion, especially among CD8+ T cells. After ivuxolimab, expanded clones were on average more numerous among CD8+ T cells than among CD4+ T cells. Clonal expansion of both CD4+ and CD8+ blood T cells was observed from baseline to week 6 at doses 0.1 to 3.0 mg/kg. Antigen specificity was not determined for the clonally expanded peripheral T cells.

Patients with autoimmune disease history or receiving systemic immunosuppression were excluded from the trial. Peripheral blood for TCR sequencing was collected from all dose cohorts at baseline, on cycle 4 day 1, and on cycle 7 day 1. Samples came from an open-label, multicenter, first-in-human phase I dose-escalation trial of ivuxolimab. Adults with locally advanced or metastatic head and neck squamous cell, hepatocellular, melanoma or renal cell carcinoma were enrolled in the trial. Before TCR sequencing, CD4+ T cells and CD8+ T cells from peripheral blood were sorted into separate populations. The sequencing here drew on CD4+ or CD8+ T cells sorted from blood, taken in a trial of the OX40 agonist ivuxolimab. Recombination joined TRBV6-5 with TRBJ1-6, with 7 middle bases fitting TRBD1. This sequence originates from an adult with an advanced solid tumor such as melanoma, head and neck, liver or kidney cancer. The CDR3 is CASKIRDSHNSPLHF. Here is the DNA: TGTGCCAGCAAAATCCGGGACAGTCATAATTCACCCCTCCACTTT.